A single sample is the source of the 13 T cell receptor beta chains below, sequenced in a study of CD8 T cells in Susac syndrome. Reverse transcription of 0.5 to 1 ug RNA used random hexamers. In TCRdb, the immunoSEQ multiplex PCR reads were re-called with MiXCR into one record per CDR3 protein. The sample records around 190,000 distinct CDR3 sequences, 95% being singletons. The material sequenced was CD8+ T cells from PBMCs. The receptor source for this set is a human donor with multiple sclerosis.

The chain is built from TRBV7-9 and TRBJ1-2; no clear D gene. The germline V and J ends were trimmed by 1 base and 4 bases, with 7 bases remaining between them. The CDR3 has 13 residues. The germline V gene has CDR1 SEHNR and CDR2 FQNEAQ (reference sequence). The chain's CDR3 is CASSLGPFYGYTF. The CDR3 region has the DNA TGTGCCAGCAGCTTAGGCCCCTTCTATGGCTACACCTTC.

V is TRBV5-1 and J is TRBJ2-7; D remains ambiguous. Germline V gives CDR1 SGHRS, CDR2 YFSETQ. The CDR3 covers 12 residues. Trimming took off 0 bases at V and 6 bases at J, with 7 bases between the two ends. DNA for the CDR3: TGCGCCAGCAGCTTGGGCAGTGGCGAGCAGTACTTC. This gives the protein CASSLGSGEQYF.

The chain joins TRBV3-1 to TRBJ2-1, with 9 nucleotides matching TRBD2. This CDR3 has 17 residues. V trimming: 5 bases; J trimming: 0 bases; junction bases outside the gene matches: 8. Germline CDR1 and CDR2: LGHDT and YNNKEL (reference sequence). The CDR3 DNA reads as TGTGCCAGCAGCACTTTGCGGGGGGGCTCCTCCTACAATGAGCAGTTCTTC. This translates into CASSTLRGGSSYNEQFF.

This chain connects TRBV29-1 to TRBJ2-1; TRBD2 agrees at 13 bases. CDR1 SQVTM and CDR2 ANQGSEA come from the germline V gene. V lost 7 bases and J lost 10; bases outside the gene matches: 10. This CDR3 is built from 14 residues. CDR3 DNA sequence: TGCAGCGGAGGACTAGCGGGAGACTTACGGGAGCAGTTCTTC. It encodes CSGGLAGDLREQFF.

Remarks on this clonotype: A read error is likely, as this CDR3 ends without the conserved phenylalanine or tryptophan. It is unclear where the CDR3 begins or ends on the DNA, so no DNA is shown, and the CDR3 is as TCRdb lists it. The chain recombines TRBV15 with TRBJ2-1; TRBD1, as called in the table, went unchecked against the DNA. A total of 13 residues make up the CDR3, ends included. The germline CDR1 and CDR2 sequences are LNHNV and YYDKDF (reference sequence). CDR3 region: CATSRAPRQAPFL.

The V call is TRBV14, the J call TRBJ2-1, with a tentative D call TRBD1 (6 bases). The germline V gene has CDR1 SGHDN and CDR2 FVKESK. The CDR3 contains 17 residues. Deletions cut 2 bases from V and 6 bases from J, with 20 bases between. This chain's CDR3 is CASSQQDRSSPINEQFF. The CDR3 nucleotides read TGTGCCAGCAGCCAACAGGACAGATCGTCCCCCATCAATGAGCAGTTCTTC.

This rearrangement joins TRBV4-2 to TRBJ2-7; tentatively, D is TRBD1 (5 bases). The CDR3 runs 15 residues. Germline values: CDR1 LGHNA, CDR2 YNFKEQ. V was pared by 4 bases and J by 2 bases, with 15 bases between. CDR3 bases: TGTGCCAGCAGCCCCCAGACAGACCTCACCTACGAGCAGTACTTC. Translated, it gives CASSPQTDLTYEQYF.

CDR3 sequence reads: CASSLFGSSHYEQYF. In nucleotides, the CDR3 is TGTGCCAGCAGTTTATTTGGTTCCAGCCACTACGAGCAGTACTTC. The chain has TRBV27 and TRBJ2-7; D is ambiguous. Germline assignment: CDR1 MNHEY and CDR2 SMNVEV (reference sequence). With 1 base removed from V and 3 bases from J, the gap between germline ends came to 13 bases. This CDR3 is built from 15 residues.

V is TRBV9 and J is TRBJ2-1; possible D gene TRBD2, 5 bases. CDR3 length equals 14 residues. Germline V gene lookup returns CDR1 SGDLS and CDR2 YYNGEE. The ends were cut back, 0 bases at V and 9 bases at J, with 13 bases in the middle. The CDR3 DNA is TGTGCCAGCAGCGTAGCGGGAATCCATGGTGAGCAGTTCTTC. It is translated as CASSVAGIHGEQFF.

The chain uses TRBV20-1 and TRBJ2-1, with 7 bases aligning to TRBD1. The CDR3 spans 15 residues. V lost 5 bases to trimming and J lost 0 bases; unmatched junction nucleotides: 7. Germline values: CDR1 DFQATT, CDR2 SNEGSKA (reference sequence). The CDR3 DNA reads TGCAGTGCTTCGAATCCAGGGGGCTCCTACAATGAGCAGTTCTTC. This encodes CSASNPGGSYNEQFF.

This clonotype came up once. The rearrangement uses TRBV15 and TRBJ1-1; 9 bases line up with TRBD1. The CDR3 has 15 residues. Germline V gene lookup returns CDR1 LNHNV and CDR2 YYDKDF (reference sequence). V lost 6 bases, J lost 4 bases, and 9 bases stayed unmatched. The CDR3 loop reads CATRLQGAGSTEAFF. The DNA of the CDR3 is TGTGCCACCAGACTACAGGGGGCGGGTAGCACTGAAGCTTTCTTT.

The chain is built from TRBV4-1 and TRBJ2-7; no clear D gene. V dropped 0 bases and J dropped 2 bases, with 11 bases sitting between them. This CDR3 has 15 amino acids. Germline CDR1 is MGHRA and CDR2 is YSYEKL. The CDR3 region has the DNA TGCGCCAGCAGCCAAGAAGGACCGATAGCCTACGAGCAGTACTTC. It is translated as CASSQEGPIAYEQYF.

The genes are TRBV20-1 and TRBJ2-3; a weak D match, TRBD2 (6 bases). Germline lookup yields CDR1 DFQATT and CDR2 SNEGSKA (reference sequence). V lost 5 bases to trimming and J lost 0 bases, with 12 bases between them. This CDR3 contains 14 residues. For the CDR3, the DNA is TGCAGTGCTGGGGACTCGAGGAGCACAGATACGCAGTATTTT. It codes for CSAGDSRSTDTQYF.